The 18 T cell receptor beta chains given below trace back to one sample, sequenced in a study of beta chain features in type 1 diabetes. Their cognate antigens are unknown. Regarding the study as a whole: Type 1 diabetes patients showed a moderate but significant shortening of TCRB CDR3s in all four CD4+ subsets.

Expressed TCRB transcripts were sequenced because the entire RNA isolate underwent reverse transcription. The method was immunoSEQ multiplex PCR; TCRdb's version includes in-frame clones alone and lacks a portion of them. Seen here are around 150,000 clones, almost 65% observed once, and the top ten hold roughly 0.089%. Sequenced input: naive CD4+ T cells from blood. The receptor source for this set is a man aged 25 to 40 with type 1 diabetes.

This sequence joins TRBV5-1 and TRBJ2-3; TRBD2 matches 7 bases. Unmatched junction bases numbered 10, after V lost 7 bases and J lost 5 bases. CDR1 is SGHRS and CDR2 is YFSETQ in the germline V gene. CDR3 size: 14 residues. The CDR3 loop is CASGSTSAEDTQYF. DNA of the CDR3: TGCGCCAGCGGCTCCACTAGCGCTGAAGATACGCAGTATTTT.

This chain links TRBV25-1 with TRBJ2-7, with 7 bases matching TRBD1. V was pared by 3 bases and J by 5 bases, with 10 bases of the junction left unmatched. The CDR3 extends over 15 amino acids. The germline gives CDR1 MGHDK, CDR2 SYGVNS. The CDR3 sequence is CASSDRQGLGDEQYF. The CDR3 nucleotides read TGTGCCAGCAGTGATAGACAGGGTCTTGGGGACGAGCAGTACTTC.

The chain carries TRBV5-1 and TRBJ2-1; weak D call: TRBD1 (5 bases). CDR1 and CDR2 from the germline V gene are SGHRS and YFSETQ. There are 12 residues in the CDR3. The ends were cut back, 0 bases at V and 15 bases at J, with 13 bases in the middle. The CDR3 DNA is TGCGCCAGCAGCTTGGGACACCCAGGGCTGTTCTTC. Amino acids: CASSLGHPGLFF.

The V gene is TRBV5-6, the J gene TRBJ2-7; D may be TRBD1 (7 bases). V was clipped by 0 bases and J by 4 bases, with 17 bases between them. The CDR3 consists of 16 residues. From germline, CDR1 is SGHDT and CDR2 YYEEEE. The CDR3 region has the DNA TGTGCCAGCAGCTTGGTGCGGGACAGAGGGATTTACGAGCAGTACTTC. Protein product: CASSLVRDRGIYEQYF.

The CDR3 loop is CASPGQQGTDTQYF. Here the CDR3 DNA reads TGTGCCAGCCCGGGGCAGCAGGGCACAGATACGCAGTATTTT. V usage is TRBV7-9 and J usage is TRBJ2-3; D may match TRBD1 or TRBD2 (5 bases each). The V end was cut by 8 bases, the J end by 1 base, with 13 bases between. CDR1 SEHNR and CDR2 FQNEAQ come from the germline V gene (reference sequence). This CDR3 contains 14 residues.

The table lists this clone with a few counts. The V gene is TRBV7-9, the J gene TRBJ2-7, with D tentatively TRBD1 (5 bases). Germline CDR1 SEHNR, CDR2 FQNEAQ (reference sequence). Trimming stripped 1 base from V and 6 bases from J, with 10 bases between. The CDR3 runs to 13 residues. In DNA, the CDR3 is TGTGCCAGCAGCTTAGAACAGGATCGCGAGCAGTACTTC. It translates to CASSLEQDREQYF. Full variable domain (outside the CDR3, taken from reference TRBV7-9 and TRBJ2-7): DTGVSQNPRHKITKRGQNVTFRCDPISEHNRLYWYRQTLGQGPEFLTYFQNEAQLEKSRLLSDRFSAERPKGSFSTLEIQRTEQGDSAMYLCASSLEQDREQYFGPGTRLTVT.

To note about this clone: The sample carries other DNA sequences with the same CDR3. The rearrangement links TRBV29-1 to TRBJ1-5, with 7 positions matching TRBD1. The CDR3 is 14 amino acids. Per germline, CDR1 SQVTM and CDR2 ANQGSEA. Trimming cost V 4 bases and J 2 bases; bases outside gene matches: 5. The CDR3 region has the DNA TGCAGCGTTGCGCCAGGGGGTGGCAATCAGCCCCAGCATTTT. Its protein product is CSVAPGGGNQPQHF.

The chain is built from TRBV29-1 and TRBJ2-3, with D maybe TRBD1 (7 bases). Trimming cost V 1 base and J 3 bases, with 14 bases left between them. This CDR3 comprises 15 residues. The germline V gene has CDR1 SQVTM and CDR2 ANQGSEA. CDR3 in amino acids: CSVEGPGGRTDTQYF. The CDR3 DNA follows: TGCAGCGTTGAAGGCCCAGGGGGGCGTACAGATACGCAGTATTTT.

This clone was picked up a small number of times. The rearrangement joins TRBV20-1 to TRBJ1-1; D remains ambiguous. Germline assignment: CDR1 DFQATT and CDR2 SNEGSKA (reference sequence). CDR3 length: 10 amino acids. The V end was cut by 6 bases, the J end by 3 bases, with 5 bases between. The DNA for the CDR3 is TGCAGTGCCGGCCACACTGAAGCTTTCTTT. It is translated as CSAGHTEAFF.

The chain carries TRBV30 and TRBJ2-5; D uncertain. The V end lost 3 bases, the J end lost 1 base, and 3 bases lay between the germline ends. CDR3 length: 11 residues. Germline V lookup: CDR1 GTSNPN, CDR2 SVGIG (reference sequence). The CDR3 coding sequence is TGTGCCTGGAGCGCCCAAGAGACCCAGTACTTC. Translating gives CAWSAQETQYF.

The V and J genes are TRBV29-1 and TRBJ2-7; 9 nucleotides line up with TRBD1. The length of the CDR3 is 11 residues. Germline values: CDR1 SQVTM, CDR2 ANQGSEA. The junction had 3 bases not matched to a gene; V was cut back by 5 bases and J by 7 bases. The CDR3 here is CSVYRGQEQYF. For the CDR3, the DNA is TGCAGCGTTTACAGGGGGCAAGAGCAGTACTTC.

The V and J genes are TRBV29-1 and TRBJ2-2; D call uncertain. CDR1 is SQVTM, CDR2 ANQGSEA, per germline. CDR3 length: 15 residues. V lost 4 bases and J 5 bases, leaving 17 bases between the germline ends. The CDR3 here is CSVGVRSVDTGELFF. The CDR3 coding sequence is TGCAGCGTTGGGGTACGCTCCGTTGATACCGGGGAGCTGTTTTTT.

The rearrangement uses TRBV7-9 and TRBJ2-5; TRBD2 aligns across 10 bases. From germline, CDR1 is SEHNR and CDR2 FQNEAQ (reference sequence). The CDR3 is 15 residues long. V dropped 5 bases and J dropped 5; count of bases not matched to a gene: 8. CDR3 bases: TGTGCCAGCAGCAACCTAGCGGGGGTCACGGAGACCCAGTACTTC. As protein: CASSNLAGVTETQYF. Using reference TRBV7-9 and TRBJ2-5 for the parts outside the CDR3, the full variable domain is DTGVSQNPRHKITKRGQNVTFRCDPISEHNRLYWYRQTLGQGPEFLTYFQNEAQLEKSRLLSDRFSAERPKGSFSTLEIQRTEQGDSAMYLCASSNLAGVTETQYFGPGTRLLVL.

This chain uses TRBV2 with TRBJ2-2, with D possibly being TRBD1 (5 bases). V was cut by 5 bases and J by 7 bases, with 14 bases left in between. The CDR3 runs to 14 residues. Germline V gene data show CDR1 as SNHLY and CDR2 as FYNNEI. The CDR3 here is CASSTRQSGGELFF. The CDR3 region has the DNA TGTGCCAGCAGTACCCGACAGTCCGGCGGGGAGCTGTTTTTT.

The chain is built from TRBV9 and TRBJ2-3; D gene ambiguous. V was cut by 2 bases and J by 2 bases, with 6 bases left in between. From germline, CDR1 is SGDLS and CDR2 YYNGEE. The CDR3 loop spans 13 amino acids. CDR3 region: CASSVEFTDTQYF. In nucleotides, the CDR3 is TGTGCCAGCAGCGTTGAGTTCACAGATACGCAGTATTTT.

The chain couples TRBV2 to TRBJ2-3; no clear D gene. This CDR3 is built from 14 residues. Germline V gene data show CDR1 as SNHLY and CDR2 as FYNNEI. V shed 5 bases and J shed 3 bases, with 12 bases lying between them. In DNA, the CDR3 is TGTGCCAGCAGTAATAAACGTAGTACAGATACGCAGTATTTT. This encodes CASSNKRSTDTQYF.

The chain couples TRBV7-9 to TRBJ2-7; 8 nucleotides match TRBD2. Losses at the gene ends were 5 bases for V and 0 bases for J; bases not matched to a gene: 3. The CDR3 is made up of 14 amino acids. CDR1 is SEHNR and CDR2 is FQNEAQ in the germline V gene (reference sequence). The CDR3 sequence is CASSISGGSYEQYF. CDR3 DNA sequence: TGTGCCAGCAGCATCAGCGGGGGCTCCTACGAGCAGTACTTC. Full variable domain (missing parts from reference TRBV7-9 and TRBJ2-7): DTGVSQNPRHKITKRGQNVTFRCDPISEHNRLYWYRQTLGQGPEFLTYFQNEAQLEKSRLLSDRFSAERPKGSFSTLEIQRTEQGDSAMYLCASSISGGSYEQYFGPGTRLTVT.

This clone was picked up one time. Germline and junction disagree at one end, which may indicate a read error. CDR3 sequence (DNA): TGTGCCAGCAGCTTAGAAGACTATTTT. Its translation is CASSLEDYF. This chain connects TRBV7-9 to TRBJ1-1, with D unresolved. CDR1 and CDR2 from the germline V gene are SEHNR and FQNEAQ (reference sequence). The CDR3 loop spans 9 amino acids.